This TCR beta chain was retrieved from a study of T-cell memory formation after mild COVID-19. At the level of the study: TCR clusters mostly belonged to single donors.

5'RACE with constant-segment primers yielded barcoded, UMI-tagged TCR alpha and TCR beta cDNA libraries. TCRdb reprocessed the 5' RACE reads via MiXCR and lists one record per CDR3 protein. The table lists 340,000 or so distinct CDR3 sequences, 13% of them singletons. This clonotype was observed many times. Its target is unknown. Points from the study as a whole: Contracting CD4+ clones lay largely in CM and EM, with CD8+ ones residing in EMRA.

The V end lost 5 bases, the J end lost 10 bases, and 12 bases lay between the germline ends. The CDR3 sequence is 12 residues long. Germline CDR1 reads SGHVS; CDR2 reads FNYEAQ. Sequencing was done on a sample of PBMCs or a T cell subset sorted from them (not recorded which). This rearrangement joins TRBV7-6 to TRBJ2-1; D gene ambiguous. The TCR sequence derives from a man younger than 35 who had mild COVID-19 (a few samples of this study predate the infection). Cell type and time point are not known. CDR3 loop: CASSLTRAEQFF. The DNA of the CDR3 is TGTGCCAGCAGCCTGACCCGGGCCGAGCAGTTCTTC. The full variable domain, rest sourced from reference TRBV7-6 and TRBJ2-1, is GAGVSQSPRYKVTKRGQDVALRCDPISGHVSLYWYRQALGQGPEFLTYFNYEAQQDKSGLPNDRFSAERPEGSISTLTIQRTEQRDSAMYRCASSLTRAEQFFGPGTRLTVL.